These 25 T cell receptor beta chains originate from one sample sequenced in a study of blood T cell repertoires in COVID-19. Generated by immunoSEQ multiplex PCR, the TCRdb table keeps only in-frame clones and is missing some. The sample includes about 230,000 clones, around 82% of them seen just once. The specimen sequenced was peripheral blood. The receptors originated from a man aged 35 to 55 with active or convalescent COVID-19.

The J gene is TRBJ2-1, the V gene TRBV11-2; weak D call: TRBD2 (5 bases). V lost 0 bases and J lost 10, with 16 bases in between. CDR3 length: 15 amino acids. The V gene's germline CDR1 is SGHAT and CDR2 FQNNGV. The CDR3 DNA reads TGTGCCAGCAGCTTAGATCTTGAGAGGGCCTTGGAGCAGTTCTTC. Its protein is CASSLDLERALEQFF.

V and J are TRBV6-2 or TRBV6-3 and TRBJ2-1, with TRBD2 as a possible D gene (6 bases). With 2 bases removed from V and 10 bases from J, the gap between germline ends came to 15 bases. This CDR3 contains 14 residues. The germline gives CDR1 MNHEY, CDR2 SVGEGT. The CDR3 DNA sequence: TGTGCCAGCAGTTACCGGGTAGGGGCGGGGGAGCAGTTCTTC. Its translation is CASSYRVGAGEQFF.

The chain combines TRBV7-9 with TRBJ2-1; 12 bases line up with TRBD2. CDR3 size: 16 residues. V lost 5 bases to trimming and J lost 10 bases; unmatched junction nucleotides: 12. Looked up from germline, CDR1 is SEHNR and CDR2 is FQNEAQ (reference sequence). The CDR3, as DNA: TGTGCCAGCAGCCAGAACCGACTAGCGGGAGCACACGAGCAGTTCTTC. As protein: CASSQNRLAGAHEQFF.

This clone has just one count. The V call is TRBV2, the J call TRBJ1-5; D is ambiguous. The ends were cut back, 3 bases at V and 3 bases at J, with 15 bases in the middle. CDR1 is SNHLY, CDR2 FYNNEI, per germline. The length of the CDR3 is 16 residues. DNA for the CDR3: TGTGCCAGCAGTGAGGCGGCGCCGTCCTACAATCAGCCCCAGCATTTT. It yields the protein CASSEAAPSYNQPQHF.

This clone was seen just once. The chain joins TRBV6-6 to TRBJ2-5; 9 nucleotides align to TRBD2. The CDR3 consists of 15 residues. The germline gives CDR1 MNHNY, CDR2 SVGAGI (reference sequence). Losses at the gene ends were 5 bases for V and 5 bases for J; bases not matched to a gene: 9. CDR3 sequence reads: CASSTGLAGTETQYF. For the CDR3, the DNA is TGTGCCAGCAGTACGGGACTAGCTGGAACGGAGACCCAGTACTTC.

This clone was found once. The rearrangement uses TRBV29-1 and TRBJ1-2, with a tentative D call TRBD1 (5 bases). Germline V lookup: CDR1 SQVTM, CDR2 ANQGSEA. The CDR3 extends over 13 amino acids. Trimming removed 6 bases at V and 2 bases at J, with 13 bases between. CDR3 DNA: TGCAGCGTAGGGGAAAGAACGAACTATGGCTACACCTTC. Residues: CSVGERTNYGYTF.

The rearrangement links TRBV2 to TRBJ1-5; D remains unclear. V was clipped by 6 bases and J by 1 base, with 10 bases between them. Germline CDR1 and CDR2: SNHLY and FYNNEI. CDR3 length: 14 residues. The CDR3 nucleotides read TGTGCCAGCAGAGAGGGTTTGAGCAATCAGCCCCAGCATTTT. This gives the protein CASREGLSNQPQHF.

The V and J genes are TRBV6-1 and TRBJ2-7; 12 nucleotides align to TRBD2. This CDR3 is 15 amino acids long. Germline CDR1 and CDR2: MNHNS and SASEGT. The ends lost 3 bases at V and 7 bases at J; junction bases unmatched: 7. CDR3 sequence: CASSERLAGELEQYF. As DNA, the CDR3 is TGTGCCAGCAGTGAGAGACTAGCGGGGGAACTAGAGCAGTACTTC.

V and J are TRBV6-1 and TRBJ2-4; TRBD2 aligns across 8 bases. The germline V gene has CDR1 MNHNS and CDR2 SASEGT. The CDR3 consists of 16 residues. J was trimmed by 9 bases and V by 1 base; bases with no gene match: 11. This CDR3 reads CASSEVPPGGISIQYF. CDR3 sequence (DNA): TGTGCCAGCAGTGAAGTTCCCCCGGGAGGGATTAGCATTCAGTACTTC.

The CDR3: CASSLRQEGRSPLHF. CDR3 sequence (DNA): TGTGCCAGCAGCTTACGACAGGAAGGGCGATCACCCCTCCACTTT. The chain has TRBV7-2 and TRBJ1-6; D is possibly TRBD1 (6 bases). Trimming left V 2 bases short and J 10 bases short, with 15 bases between. The CDR3 loop spans 15 amino acids. Per germline, CDR1 SGHTA and CDR2 FQGNSA.

CDR3 bases: TGTGCTAGTGCCCCGGGACAGGGAGTTAACTATGGCTACACCTTC. It specifies CASAPGQGVNYGYTF. The J gene is TRBJ1-2, the V gene TRBV12-5; 9 positions match TRBD1. The CDR3 totals 15 residues. Germline V gene data show CDR1 as LGHNT and CDR2 as FRNRAP. With 7 bases clipped from V and 1 base from J, the junction kept 7 bases outside the gene matches.

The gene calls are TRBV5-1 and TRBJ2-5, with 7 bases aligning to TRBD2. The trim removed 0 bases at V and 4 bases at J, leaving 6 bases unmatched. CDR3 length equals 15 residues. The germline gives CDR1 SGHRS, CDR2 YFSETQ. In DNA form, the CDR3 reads TGCGCCAGCAGCTTGGGGTTAACGGGGGGAGAGACCCAGTACTTC. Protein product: CASSLGLTGGETQYF.

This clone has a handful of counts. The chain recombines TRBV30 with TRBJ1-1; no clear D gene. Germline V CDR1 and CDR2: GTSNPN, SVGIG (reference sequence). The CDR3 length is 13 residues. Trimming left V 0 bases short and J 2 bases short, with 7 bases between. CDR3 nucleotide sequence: TGTGCCTGGAGTGTTTCCCTAAACACTGAAGCTTTCTTT. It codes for CAWSVSLNTEAFF.

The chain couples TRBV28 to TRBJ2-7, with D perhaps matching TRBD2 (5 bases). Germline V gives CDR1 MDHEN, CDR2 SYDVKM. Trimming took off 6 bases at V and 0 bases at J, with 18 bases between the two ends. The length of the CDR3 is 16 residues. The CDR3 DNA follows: TGTGCCAGCAGCCCCGTCTTGTGGGAGAGCTCCTACGAGCAGTACTTC. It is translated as CASSPVLWESSYEQYF. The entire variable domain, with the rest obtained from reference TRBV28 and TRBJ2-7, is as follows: DVKVTQSSRYLVKRTGEKVFLECVQDMDHENMFWYRQDPGLGLRLIYFSYDVKMKEKGDIPEGYSVSREKKERFSLILESASTNQTSMYLCASSPVLWESSYEQYFGPGTRLTVT.

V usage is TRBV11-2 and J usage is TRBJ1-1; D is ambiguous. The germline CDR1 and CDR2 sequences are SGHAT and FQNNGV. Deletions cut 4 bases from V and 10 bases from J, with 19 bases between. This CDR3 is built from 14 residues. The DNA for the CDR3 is TGTGCCAGCAGCTCTTCGACGGGGTCGTTCTCAGCTTTCTTT. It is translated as CASSSSTGSFSAFF. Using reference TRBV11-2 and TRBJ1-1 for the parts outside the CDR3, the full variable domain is EAGVAQSPRYKIIEKRQSVAFWCNPISGHATLYWYQQILGQGPKLLIQFQNNGVVDDSQLPKDRFSAERLKGVDSTLKIQPAKLEDSAVYLCASSSSTGSFSAFFGQGTRLTVV.

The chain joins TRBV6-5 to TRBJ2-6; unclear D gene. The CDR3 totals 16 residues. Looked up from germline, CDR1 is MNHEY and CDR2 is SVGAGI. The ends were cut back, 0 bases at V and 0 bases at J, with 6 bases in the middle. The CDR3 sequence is CASSYSSASGANVLTF. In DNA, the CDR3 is TGTGCCAGCAGTTACTCGAGTGCCTCTGGGGCCAACGTCCTGACTTTC.

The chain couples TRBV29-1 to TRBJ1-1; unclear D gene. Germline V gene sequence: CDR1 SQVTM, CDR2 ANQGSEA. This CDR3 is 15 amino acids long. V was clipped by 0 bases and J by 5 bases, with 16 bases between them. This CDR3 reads CSVEDQAGRGTEAFF. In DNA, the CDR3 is TGCAGCGTTGAAGATCAAGCAGGCAGAGGGACTGAAGCTTTCTTT.

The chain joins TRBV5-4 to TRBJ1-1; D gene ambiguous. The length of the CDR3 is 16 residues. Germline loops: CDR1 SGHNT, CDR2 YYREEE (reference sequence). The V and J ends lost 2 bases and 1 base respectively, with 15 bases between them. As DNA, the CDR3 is TGTGCCAGCAGCTTCTCAGGTGGGAGAGCGAACACTGAAGCTTTCTTT. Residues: CASSFSGGRANTEAFF. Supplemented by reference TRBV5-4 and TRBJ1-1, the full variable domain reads ETGVTQSPTHLIKTRGQQVTLRCSSQSGHNTVSWYQQALGQGPQFIFQYYREEENGRGNFPPRFSGLQFPNYSSELNVNALELDDSALYLCASSFSGGRANTEAFFGQGTRLTVV.

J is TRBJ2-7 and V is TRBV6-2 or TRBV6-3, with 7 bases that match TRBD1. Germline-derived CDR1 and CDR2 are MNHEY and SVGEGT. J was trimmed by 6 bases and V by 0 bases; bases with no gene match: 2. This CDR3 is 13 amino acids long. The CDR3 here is CASSYSDRPEQYF. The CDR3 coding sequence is TGTGCCAGCAGTTACTCGGACAGGCCCGAGCAGTACTTC.

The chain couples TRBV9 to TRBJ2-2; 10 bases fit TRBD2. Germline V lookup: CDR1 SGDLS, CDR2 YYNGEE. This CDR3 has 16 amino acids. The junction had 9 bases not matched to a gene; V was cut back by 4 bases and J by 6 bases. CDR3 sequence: CASSPSSGGAAGELFF. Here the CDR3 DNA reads TGTGCCAGCAGCCCCTCGAGCGGGGGGGCGGCCGGGGAGCTGTTTTTT.

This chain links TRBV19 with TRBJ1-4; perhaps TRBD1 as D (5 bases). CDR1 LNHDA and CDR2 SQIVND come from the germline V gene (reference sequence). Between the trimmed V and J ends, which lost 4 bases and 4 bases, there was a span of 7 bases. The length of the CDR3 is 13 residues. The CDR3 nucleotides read TGTGCCAGTAGTACAGGGTTTAATGAAAAACTGTTTTTT. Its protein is CASSTGFNEKLFF.

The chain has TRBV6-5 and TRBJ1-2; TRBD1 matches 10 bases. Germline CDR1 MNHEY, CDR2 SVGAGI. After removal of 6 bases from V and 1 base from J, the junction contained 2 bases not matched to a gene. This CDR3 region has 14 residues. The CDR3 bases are TGTGCCAGCAGATGGGACAGGGGTAACTATGGCTACACCTTC. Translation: CASRWDRGNYGYTF.

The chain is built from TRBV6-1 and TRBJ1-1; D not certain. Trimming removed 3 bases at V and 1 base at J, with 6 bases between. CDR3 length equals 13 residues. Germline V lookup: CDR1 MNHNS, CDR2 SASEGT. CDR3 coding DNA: TGTGCCAGCAGTGACAGTGGGAACACTGAAGCTTTCTTT. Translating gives CASSDSGNTEAFF.

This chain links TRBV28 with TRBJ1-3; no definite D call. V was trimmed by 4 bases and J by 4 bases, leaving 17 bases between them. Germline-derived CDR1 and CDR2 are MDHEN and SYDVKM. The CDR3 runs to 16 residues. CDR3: CASSWTGLKPGNTIYF. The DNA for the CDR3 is TGTGCCAGCAGTTGGACGGGGTTAAAACCCGGAAACACCATATATTTT.

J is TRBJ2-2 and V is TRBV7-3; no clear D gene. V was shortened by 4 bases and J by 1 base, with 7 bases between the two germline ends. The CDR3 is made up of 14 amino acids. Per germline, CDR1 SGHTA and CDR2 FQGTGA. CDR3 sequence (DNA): TGTGCCAGCAGCTCCAGAAGGAACACCGGGGAGCTGTTTTTT. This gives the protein CASSSRRNTGELFF. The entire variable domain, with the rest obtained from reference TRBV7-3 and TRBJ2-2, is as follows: GAGVSQTPSNKVTEKGKYVELRCDPISGHTALYWYRQSLGQGPEFLIYFQGTGAADDSGLPNDRFFAVRPEGSVSTLKIQRTERGDSAVYLCASSSRRNTGELFFGEGSRLTVL.